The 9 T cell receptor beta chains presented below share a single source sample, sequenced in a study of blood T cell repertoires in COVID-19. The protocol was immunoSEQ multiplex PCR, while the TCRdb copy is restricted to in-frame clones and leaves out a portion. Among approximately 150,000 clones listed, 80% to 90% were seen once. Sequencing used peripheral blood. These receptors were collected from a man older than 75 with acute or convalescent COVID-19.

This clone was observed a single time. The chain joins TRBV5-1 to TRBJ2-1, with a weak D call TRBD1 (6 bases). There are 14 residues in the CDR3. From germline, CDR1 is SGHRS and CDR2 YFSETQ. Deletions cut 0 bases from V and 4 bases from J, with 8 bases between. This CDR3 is CASSLAGQYNEQFF. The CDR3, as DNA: TGCGCCAGCAGCTTGGCGGGACAATACAATGAGCAGTTCTTC.

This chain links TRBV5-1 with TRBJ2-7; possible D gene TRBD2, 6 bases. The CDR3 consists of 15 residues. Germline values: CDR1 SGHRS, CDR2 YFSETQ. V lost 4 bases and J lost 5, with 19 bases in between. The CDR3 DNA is TGCGCCAGCAGCCGGGAGACGGGTTCCCTAAACGAGCAGTACTTC. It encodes CASSRETGSLNEQYF.

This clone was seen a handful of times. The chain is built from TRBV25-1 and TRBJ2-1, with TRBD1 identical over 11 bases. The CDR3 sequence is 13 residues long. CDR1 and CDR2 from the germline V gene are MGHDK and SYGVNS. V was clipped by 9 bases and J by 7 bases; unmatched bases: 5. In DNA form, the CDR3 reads TGTGCCAGTCTCGGACAGGGGGCGAATGAGCAGTTCTTC. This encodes CASLGQGANEQFF.

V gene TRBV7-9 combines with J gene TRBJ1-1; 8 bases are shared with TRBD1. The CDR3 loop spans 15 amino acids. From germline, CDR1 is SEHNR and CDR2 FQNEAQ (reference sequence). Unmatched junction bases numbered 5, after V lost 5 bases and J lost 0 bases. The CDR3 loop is CASSRRQGLNTEAFF. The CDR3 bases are TGTGCCAGCAGCCGCAGACAGGGGCTGAACACTGAAGCTTTCTTT.

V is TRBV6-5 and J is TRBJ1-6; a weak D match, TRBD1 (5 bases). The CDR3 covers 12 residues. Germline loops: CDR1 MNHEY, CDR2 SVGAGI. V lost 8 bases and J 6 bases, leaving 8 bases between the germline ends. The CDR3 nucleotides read TGTGCCAGCCGGGACTTTAATTCACCCCTCCACTTT. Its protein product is CASRDFNSPLHF.

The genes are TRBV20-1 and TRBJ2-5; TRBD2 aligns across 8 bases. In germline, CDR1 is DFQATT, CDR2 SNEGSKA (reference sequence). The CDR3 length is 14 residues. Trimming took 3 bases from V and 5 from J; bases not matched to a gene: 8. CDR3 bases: TGCAGTGCTAGTGCGCGGGAGGTGTCCGAGACCCAGTACTTC. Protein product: CSASAREVSETQYF.

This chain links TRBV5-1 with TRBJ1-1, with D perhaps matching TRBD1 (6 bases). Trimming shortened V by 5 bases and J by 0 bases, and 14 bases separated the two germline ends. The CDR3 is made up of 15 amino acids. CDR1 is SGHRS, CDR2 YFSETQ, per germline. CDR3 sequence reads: CASRGRGTMNTEAFF. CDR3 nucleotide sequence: TGCGCCAGCAGGGGCAGGGGAACAATGAACACTGAAGCTTTCTTT.

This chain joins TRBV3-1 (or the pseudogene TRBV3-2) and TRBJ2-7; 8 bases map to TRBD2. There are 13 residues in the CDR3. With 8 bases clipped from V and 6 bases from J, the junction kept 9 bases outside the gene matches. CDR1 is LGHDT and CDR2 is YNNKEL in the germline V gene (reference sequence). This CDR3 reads CASSSAGGSEQYF. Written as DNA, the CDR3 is TGTGCCAGCTCCTCGGCGGGGGGTAGCGAGCAGTACTTC.

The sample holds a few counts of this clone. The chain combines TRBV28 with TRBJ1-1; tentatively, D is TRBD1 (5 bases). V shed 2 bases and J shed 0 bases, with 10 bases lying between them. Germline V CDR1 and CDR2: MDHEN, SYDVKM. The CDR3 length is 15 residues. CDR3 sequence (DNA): TGTGCCAGCAGTTTACTCGACAGAATGAACACTGAAGCTTTCTTT. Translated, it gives CASSLLDRMNTEAFF.